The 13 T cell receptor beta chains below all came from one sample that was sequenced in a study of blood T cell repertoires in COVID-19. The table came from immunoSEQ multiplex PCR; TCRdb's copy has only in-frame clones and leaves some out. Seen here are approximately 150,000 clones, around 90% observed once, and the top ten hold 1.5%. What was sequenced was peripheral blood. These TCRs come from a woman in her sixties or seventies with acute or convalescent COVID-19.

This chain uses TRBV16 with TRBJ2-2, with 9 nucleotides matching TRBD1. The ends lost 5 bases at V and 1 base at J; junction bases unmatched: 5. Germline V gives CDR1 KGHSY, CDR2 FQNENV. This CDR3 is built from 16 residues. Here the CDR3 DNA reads TGTGCCAGCAGCGCCCACAGGGGGCAGAACACCGGGGAGCTGTTTTTT. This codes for CASSAHRGQNTGELFF.

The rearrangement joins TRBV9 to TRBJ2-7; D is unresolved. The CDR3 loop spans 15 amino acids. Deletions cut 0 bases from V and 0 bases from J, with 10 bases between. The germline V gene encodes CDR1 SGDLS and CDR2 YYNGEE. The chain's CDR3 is CASSVGGGLSYEQYF. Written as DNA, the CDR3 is TGTGCCAGCAGCGTAGGCGGCGGTCTCTCCTACGAGCAGTACTTC.

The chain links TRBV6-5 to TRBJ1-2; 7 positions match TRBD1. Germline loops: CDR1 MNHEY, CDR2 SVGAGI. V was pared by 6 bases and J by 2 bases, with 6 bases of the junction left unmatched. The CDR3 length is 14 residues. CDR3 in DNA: TGTGCCAGCAGACCGCAGACAGGGAACTATGGCTACACCTTC. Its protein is CASRPQTGNYGYTF.

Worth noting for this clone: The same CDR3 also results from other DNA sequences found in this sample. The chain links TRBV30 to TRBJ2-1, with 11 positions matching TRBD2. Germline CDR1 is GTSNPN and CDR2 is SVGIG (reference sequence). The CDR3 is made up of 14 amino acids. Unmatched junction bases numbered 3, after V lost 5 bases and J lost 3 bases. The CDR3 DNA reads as TGTGCCTGGGGTGGGACTAGCGGCTACAATGAGCAGTTCTTC. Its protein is CAWGGTSGYNEQFF.

CDR3 nucleotides: TGTGCCTGGAGTACGGACTTGGAAGGCTACACCTTC. It encodes CAWSTDLEGYTF. The V call is TRBV30, the J call TRBJ1-2; the D is unclear. This CDR3 has 12 amino acids. In germline, CDR1 is GTSNPN, CDR2 SVGIG (reference sequence). V dropped 2 bases and J dropped 8 bases, with 12 bases sitting between them. Filled out from reference TRBV30 and TRBJ1-2, the complete variable domain reads SQTIHQWPATLVQPVGSPLSLECTVEGTSNPNLYWYRQAAGRGLQLLFYSVGIGQISSEVPQNLSASRPQDRQFILSSKKLLLSDSGFYLCAWSTDLEGYTFGSGTRLTVV.

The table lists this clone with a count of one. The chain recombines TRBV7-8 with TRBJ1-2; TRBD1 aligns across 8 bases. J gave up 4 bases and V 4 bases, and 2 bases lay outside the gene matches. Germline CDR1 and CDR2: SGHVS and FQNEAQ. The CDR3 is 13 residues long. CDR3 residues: CASSSDRAYGYTF. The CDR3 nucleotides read TGTGCCAGCAGCTCGGACAGGGCCTATGGCTACACCTTC.

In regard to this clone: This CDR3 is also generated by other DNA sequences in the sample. The CDR3 region is CASSSRGGNTGELFF. The CDR3, as DNA: TGTGCCAGCAGCTCCCGGGGGGGGAACACCGGGGAGCTGTTTTTT. The genes are TRBV7-2 and TRBJ2-2; 8 nucleotides match TRBD2. The trim removed 4 bases at V and 1 base at J, leaving 2 bases unmatched. Germline assignment: CDR1 SGHTA and CDR2 FQGNSA. The CDR3 loop spans 15 amino acids.

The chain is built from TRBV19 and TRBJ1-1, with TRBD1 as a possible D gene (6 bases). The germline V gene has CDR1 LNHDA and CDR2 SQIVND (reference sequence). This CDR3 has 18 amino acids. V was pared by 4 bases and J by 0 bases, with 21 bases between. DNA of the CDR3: TGTGCCAGTAGTACTACAAAGACAGGTTCCGGCATGAACACTGAAGCTTTCTTT. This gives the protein CASSTTKTGSGMNTEAFF.

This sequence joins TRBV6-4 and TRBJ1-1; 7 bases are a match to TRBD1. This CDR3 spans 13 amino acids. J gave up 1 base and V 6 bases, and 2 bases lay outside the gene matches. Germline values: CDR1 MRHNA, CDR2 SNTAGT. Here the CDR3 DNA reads TGTGCCAGCAGGAGGACAGGGAACACTGAAGCTTTCTTT. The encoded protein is CASRRTGNTEAFF.

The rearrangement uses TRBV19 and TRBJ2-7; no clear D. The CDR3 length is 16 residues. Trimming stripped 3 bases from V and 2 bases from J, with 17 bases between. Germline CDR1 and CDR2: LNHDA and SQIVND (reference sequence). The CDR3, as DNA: TGTGCCAGTAGTATCGCCCTGCTTGGCGGAACCTACGAGCAGTACTTC. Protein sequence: CASSIALLGGTYEQYF.

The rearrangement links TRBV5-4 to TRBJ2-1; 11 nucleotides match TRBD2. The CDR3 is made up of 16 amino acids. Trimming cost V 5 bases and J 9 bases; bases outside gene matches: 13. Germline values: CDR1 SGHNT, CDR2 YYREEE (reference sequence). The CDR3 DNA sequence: TGTGCCAGCAGTTCCCCTCTAGCGGGGGGCCGGAGTGAGCAGTTCTTC. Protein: CASSSPLAGGRSEQFF.

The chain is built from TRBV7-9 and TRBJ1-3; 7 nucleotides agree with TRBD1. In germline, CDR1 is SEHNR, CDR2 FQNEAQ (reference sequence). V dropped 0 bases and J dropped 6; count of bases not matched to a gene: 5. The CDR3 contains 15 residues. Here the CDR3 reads CASSLAGTASNTIYF. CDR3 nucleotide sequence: TGTGCCAGCAGCTTAGCCGGGACAGCCTCAAACACCATATATTTT.

The CDR3 spells CASSVDGGALTGELFF. Here the CDR3 DNA reads TGTGCCAGCAGCGTAGACGGGGGGGCTCTCACCGGGGAGCTGTTTTTT. The rearrangement joins TRBV9 to TRBJ2-2; 8 positions agree with TRBD2. Germline values: CDR1 SGDLS, CDR2 YYNGEE. CDR3 length: 16 residues. V dropped 0 bases and J dropped 4; count of bases not matched to a gene: 5. The variable domain in full, completed from reference TRBV9 and TRBJ2-2, reads DSGVTQTPKHLITATGQRVTLRCSPRSGDLSVYWYQQSLDQGLQFLIQYYNGEERAKGNILERFSAQQFPDLHSELNLSSLELGDSALYFCASSVDGGALTGELFFGEGSRLTVL.